A selection of T cell receptor beta chains follows, all from one sample in a study of T cells in Graves' hyperthyroidism and ophthalmopathy. TCRdb recomputed calls from the multiplex PCR reads with MiXCR, one row per CDR3 protein. The profile covers about 500,000 distinct CDR3 sequences, with roughly 15% appearing a single time and 25% to 30% taken by the ten largest. Source material: blood. Source of these receptors: a woman aged 25 to 45 with Graves' ophthalmopathy. Each CDR3 is given with its conserved first and last residue. Fields, in order: V gene, clone size, J gene, D gene, CDR3 DNA, CDR3 protein. D genes are given only for firm matches. Clone size is shown for a subset of rows, as once, few, many or a class of expanded clone.

TRBV3-1	many	TRBJ2-7	.	TGTGCCAGCAGACAAGAGGCAGCGACCTACGAGCAGTACTTC	CASRQEAATYEQYF
TRBV6-4	few	TRBJ2-1	TRBD2	TGTGCCAGCAGTGACAAGGCTAGCGGGAGGGCTAACAATGAGCAGTTCTTC	CASSDKASGRANNEQFF
TRBV11-2	.	TRBJ2-7	TRBD2	TGTGCCAGCAGCTTTTCCACGGGAGGTTACGAGCAGTACTTC	CASSFSTGGYEQYF
TRBV12-3/TRBV12-4	.	TRBJ1-2	.	TGTGCCAGCAGCTTGGTACCAAATAACTATGGCTACACCTTC	CASSLVPNNYGYTF
TRBV18	few	TRBJ1-1	.	TGTGCCAGCTCATCAGGGTTTGAAGCTTTCTTT	CASSSGFEAFF
TRBV20-1	many	TRBJ2-7	TRBD2	TGCAGTGCTACGACTAGCGGGCTCTCCTACGAGCAGTACTTC	CSATTSGLSYEQYF
TRBV6-1	many	TRBJ1-4	TRBD1	TGTGCCAGCAGTTTGGTCCAGACAGGGACTGAAAAACTGTTTTTT	CASSLVQTGTEKLFF
TRBV28	many	TRBJ2-7	.	TGTGCCAGCACCAACCCCCGCTCCTACGAGCAGTACTTC	CASTNPRSYEQYF
TRBV30	many	TRBJ2-3	.	TGTGCCTGGACCTCACTCTCCTTGGCAGATACGCAGTATTTT	CAWTSLSLADTQYF
TRBV13	few	TRBJ2-7	TRBD1	TGTGCCAGCAGCTTAGGATGGACAGGGGTCACCTACGAGCAGTACTTC	CASSLGWTGVTYEQYF
TRBV5-1	many	TRBJ2-7	TRBD1	TGCGCCAGCAGCTTCGGGACAGCCACAAACGAGCAGTACTTC	CASSFGTATNEQYF
TRBV12-5	.	TRBJ2-7	.	TGTGCTAGTGGTTTGGTAGGGCCGAGCTACGAGCAGTACTTC	CASGLVGPSYEQYF
TRBV12-3/TRBV12-4	many	TRBJ2-1	.	TGTGCCAGCAGGATCAATGAGCAGTTCTTC	CASRINEQFF
TRBV6-1	few	TRBJ2-7	.	TGTGCCAGTGTCGGACAACAGAGGGAGCAGTACTTC	CASVGQQREQYF
TRBV5-1	many	TRBJ1-1	.	TGCGCCAGCAGCTTGGAAATTAGCCGGTTGAACACTGAAGCTTTCTTT	CASSLEISRLNTEAFF
TRBV29-1	few	TRBJ2-7	.	TGCAGCGTTGCCAGCGGAGAGGCCTACGAGCAGTACTTC	CSVASGEAYEQYF
TRBV29-1	.	TRBJ1-1	TRBD1	TGCAGCGGGACTCCCCGCGGACAGGGAGGTGAAGCTTTCTTT	CSGTPRGQGGEAFF
TRBV28	many	TRBJ1-2	.	TGTGCCAGCGCTGGTGGGGCAGGGAGTCGGGATGGCTACACCTTC	CASAGGAGSRDGYTF
TRBV28	few	TRBJ2-2	TRBD1	TGTGCCAGCAGTTCAGGGGGCGGAAACACCGGGGAGCTGTTTTTT	CASSSGGGNTGELFF
TRBV7-9	.	TRBJ1-1	TRBD1	TGTGCCAGCAGCGAAGACAGGGATCAAGCTTTCTTT	CASSEDRDQAFF
TRBV5-5	.	TRBJ2-5	TRBD2	TGTGCCAGCAGCTTGGGGGGAGGGGAGGAGACCCAGTACTTC	CASSLGGGEETQYF
TRBV15	.	TRBJ2-3	.	TGTGCCACCAGCAGATCCGGCGTGAACACAGATACGCAGTATTTT	CATSRSGVNTDTQYF
TRBV20-1	.	TRBJ1-6	.	TGCAGTGCTAGAAGCACAGAGAGTTTAAATTCACCCCTCCACTTT	CSARSTESLNSPLHF
TRBV24-1	many	TRBJ2-5	TRBD2	TGTGCCACCAGTGACGATCAACTAGCGGGAGAGGAGACCCAGTACTTC	CATSDDQLAGEETQYF
TRBV12-3/TRBV12-4	many	TRBJ2-1	TRBD2	TGTGCCAGCAGTTCCCCCCCCGCGGGACTAGCGGGAGAGCAGTTCTTC	CASSSPPAGLAGEQFF
TRBV5-8	few	TRBJ2-7	.	TGTGCCAGCAGCTTGCAGGGGATCGGGTCCTACGAGCAGTACTTC	CASSLQGIGSYEQYF
TRBV7-2	.	TRBJ1-4	.	TGTGCCAGCAGCTTAATCTCGGCCAATAATGAAAAACTGTTTTTT	CASSLISANNEKLFF
TRBV7-2	many	TRBJ1-3	.	TGTGCCAGCAGCCTCGGGCTCGCAGGAAACACCATATATTTT	CASSLGLAGNTIYF
TRBV6-5	.	TRBJ1-1	TRBD1	TGTGCCAGCAGTTACCCTAGGACAGGAGTACCTTTGGAAGCTTTCTTT	CASSYPRTGVPLEAFF
TRBV19	.	TRBJ2-3	TRBD2	TGTGCCAGTAGTACGGGGCCTAGCGGGAGGGCCTTGAATACGCAGTATTTT	CASSTGPSGRALNTQYF
TRBV27	many	TRBJ2-3	.	TGTGCCAGCAGTTTAGGCTACCGCACAGATACGCAGTATTTT	CASSLGYRTDTQYF
TRBV7-9	few	TRBJ2-1	.	TGTGCCAGCAGCTTAAGGTTCGATGAGCAGTTCTTC	CASSLRFDEQFF
TRBV7-2	few	TRBJ1-5	.	TGTGCCAGCAGCTTATACGGGAGTAGCTATAGCAATCAGCCCCAGCATTTT	CASSLYGSSYSNQPQHF
TRBV28	few	TRBJ2-1	.	TGTGCCAGCAGTTTAACGGTAAATGGGCAGTTCTTC	CASSLTVNGQFF
TRBV5-1	many	TRBJ1-1	.	TGCGCCAGCAGCTCGGGACAACAGAACACTGAAGCTTTCTTT	CASSSGQQNTEAFF
TRBV11-2	few	TRBJ2-7	.	TGTGCCAGCAGCTACGTAGACAGACCCTACGAGCAGTACTTC	CASSYVDRPYEQYF
TRBV28	few	TRBJ2-1	.	TGTGCCAGCAGTTTAGGGACCCAGGGAGCCAATGAGCAGTTCTTC	CASSLGTQGANEQFF